This T cell receptor beta chain appears in the sequencing data of a study of lung T cells in sarcoidosis with Löfgren's syndrome. Whole-study context: Löfgren's syndrome patients were the main repertoire analysis focus.

This clonotype has a count of ten or more. What it binds is unknown. CDR3 length: 16 residues. V trimming: 6 bases; J trimming: 5 bases; junction bases outside the gene matches: 14. Germline CDR1 and CDR2: DFQATT and SNEGSKA (reference sequence). Study results and limitations: Löfgren's syndrome patients reportedly showed greatest TRAV12-1 and TRBV2 expansion versus controls. Recognition of an unidentified sarcoidosis antigen was only suggested.

TCRdb redid the calling of the reads with MiXCR, one entry per CDR3 protein. The repertoire holds 55,000 to 80,000 distinct CDR3 sequences, with about 20% as singletons. This chain connects TRBV20-1 to TRBJ1-1, with 11 nucleotides matching TRBD1. The TCR sequence derives from a human donor with sarcoidosis (Löfgren's syndrome or another form), or a control subject (not recorded which). The sequenced sample was CD4+ T cells from PBMCs. CDR3 sequence (DNA): TGCAGTGCAAGCCGAACTGGACAGGGGGCAATGACTGAAGCTTTCTTT. The encoded protein is CSASRTGQGAMTEAFF.